The 28 T cell receptor beta chains below come from one sample, sequenced in a study of beta chain features in type 1 diabetes. Every isolated RNA sample was fully reverse transcribed, so sequencing captured expressed TCRB transcripts. The assay was immunoSEQ multiplex PCR, and TCRdb's table has in-frame clones only and misses some. The sample shows roughly 150,000 clones, about 9.4% of them seen only once. These receptors' antigens are unknown. Study-wide results and caveats: TCRB CDR3 length was moderately but significantly reduced in all four CD4+ subsets of Type 1 diabetes patients.

Sequencing was done on a sample of central memory CD4+ T cells from blood. Receptors originate from a man aged 25 to 40 with type 1 diabetes.

This clone was observed a few times. The genes are TRBV10-3 and TRBJ2-7; 7 bases fit TRBD1. After removal of 6 bases from V and 5 bases from J, the junction contained 10 bases not matched to a gene. The CDR3 spans 14 residues. CDR1 is ENHRY and CDR2 is SYGVKD in the germline V gene. CDR3 sequence reads: CAISPRDRGDEQYF. The CDR3 DNA reads as TGTGCCATCAGCCCCCGGGACAGAGGCGACGAGCAGTACTTC.

This sequence joins TRBV28 and TRBJ2-5; a weak D match, TRBD2 (6 bases). Trimming stripped 8 bases from V and 3 bases from J, with 10 bases between. Germline V gene sequence: CDR1 MDHEN, CDR2 SYDVKM. The CDR3 loop spans 12 amino acids. The CDR3 is CASRDSEETQYF. DNA of the CDR3: TGTGCCAGCCGGGACTCCGAAGAGACCCAGTACTTC.

The gene calls are TRBV7-2 and TRBJ2-4; tentatively, D is TRBD2 (5 bases). This CDR3 spans 17 amino acids. Deletions cut 2 bases from V and 7 bases from J, with 21 bases between. CDR1 and CDR2 from the germline V gene are SGHTA and FQGNSA. The CDR3 DNA reads TGTGCCAGCAGCTTATCGGGGTTAAGCAGTGTGTTGAACATTCAGTACTTC. Its protein product is CASSLSGLSSVLNIQYF.

In its sample, this clone was seen a few times. V usage is TRBV28 and J usage is TRBJ2-1, with a possible D match to TRBD1 (5 bases). The CDR3 extends over 16 amino acids. The germline V gene has CDR1 MDHEN and CDR2 SYDVKM. V dropped 5 bases and J dropped 1 base, with 15 bases sitting between them. The CDR3 region has the DNA TGTGCCAGCAGTCCGATTCAGGGTCAGTCCTACAATGAGCAGTTCTTC. Its protein is CASSPIQGQSYNEQFF.

V gene TRBV7-9 combines with J gene TRBJ1-1; D gene ambiguous. V lost 4 bases, J lost 1 base, and 7 bases lay in between. CDR1 and CDR2 from the germline V gene are SEHNR and FQNEAQ (reference sequence). There are 13 residues in the CDR3. In DNA, the CDR3 is TGTGCCAGCAGCTCTATATCGAACACTGAAGCTTTCTTT. This encodes CASSSISNTEAFF.

This clone was picked up a small number of times. The chain recombines TRBV7-7 with TRBJ2-5, with a tentative D call TRBD1 (5 bases). Germline CDR1 SSHAT, CDR2 FNYEAQ (reference sequence). V lost 4 bases to trimming and J lost 2 bases, with 8 bases between them. There are 13 residues in the CDR3. The CDR3: CASSSTVQETQYF. Written as DNA, the CDR3 is TGTGCCAGCAGCTCGACAGTACAAGAGACCCAGTACTTC. The entire variable domain, with the rest obtained from reference TRBV7-7 and TRBJ2-5, is as follows: GAGVSQSPRYKVTKRGQDVTLRCDPISSHATLYWYQQALGQGPEFLTYFNYEAQPDKSGLPSDRFSAERPEGSISTLTIQRTEQRDSAMYRCASSSTVQETQYFGPGTRLLVL.

Ten or more counts support this clone. This sequence joins TRBV28 and TRBJ2-7, with 12 positions matching TRBD2. V was pared by 6 bases and J by 3 bases, with 15 bases of the junction left unmatched. The CDR3 length is 18 residues. Germline V gene lookup returns CDR1 MDHEN and CDR2 SYDVKM. The CDR3 here is CASSSSPFLAGGFYEQYF. The CDR3 nucleotides are TGTGCCAGCAGCTCAAGCCCTTTCCTAGCGGGAGGGTTCTACGAGCAGTACTTC.

This chain uses TRBV5-6 with TRBJ2-5; D perhaps matches TRBD1 (5 bases). Germline CDR1 is SGHDT and CDR2 is YYEEEE. The CDR3 consists of 15 residues. V lost 3 bases and J 5 bases, leaving 17 bases between the germline ends. CDR3 protein: CASSSRLQVQETQYF. Here the CDR3 DNA reads TGTGCCAGCAGCTCCCGTTTACAGGTCCAGGAGACCCAGTACTTC.

The V and J genes are TRBV11-2 and TRBJ2-1, with 9 positions matching TRBD2. V shed 1 base and J 0 bases; nucleotides not matched to a gene: 10. The CDR3 runs to 19 residues. Looked up from germline, CDR1 is SGHAT and CDR2 is FQNNGV. The CDR3 sequence: CASSLVGAGGPGSYNEQFF. DNA for the CDR3: TGTGCCAGCAGCTTAGTGGGTGCGGGAGGGCCTGGCTCCTACAATGAGCAGTTCTTC.

This clone was recorded a few times. This chain uses TRBV5-1 with TRBJ2-6; TRBD2 is a possible D gene (6 bases). V lost 5 bases and J lost 3, with 12 bases in between. The CDR3 extends over 15 amino acids. Looked up from germline, CDR1 is SGHRS and CDR2 is YFSETQ. CDR3 region: CASREGVSGANVLTF. CDR3 bases: TGCGCCAGCAGGGAGGGAGTCAGTGGGGCCAACGTCCTGACTTTC.

There are many counts of this clone. The chain combines TRBV7-8 with TRBJ2-1; TRBD2 might be the D (6 bases). The CDR3 totals 17 residues. V dropped 0 bases and J dropped 0 bases, with 12 bases sitting between them. Germline V gene data show CDR1 as SGHVS and CDR2 as FQNEAQ. Here the CDR3 DNA reads TGTGCCAGCAGCTTAGCTTCGGCGGGAAGCTCCTACAATGAGCAGTTCTTC. This translates into CASSLASAGSSYNEQFF.

This clone was detected a few times. The gene calls are TRBV23-1 and TRBJ2-1; 9 bases fit TRBD1. TRBV23-1 falls under the ORF class, with uncertain function. The CDR3 is made up of 17 amino acids. V shed 3 bases and J 7 bases; nucleotides not matched to a gene: 13. CDR3 nucleotides: TGCGCCAGCAGTCACTTACACCGGGACAGGGTGAATAATGAGCAGTTCTTC. Amino acids: CASSHLHRDRVNNEQFF.

The gene calls are TRBV7-9 and TRBJ2-5, with 7 bases matching TRBD2. Germline assignment: CDR1 SEHNR and CDR2 FQNEAQ (reference sequence). Trimming at V came to 5 bases and at J to 5 bases, leaving 11 bases not matched to a gene. The CDR3 contains 15 residues. CDR3 protein: CASSRLGGSVETQYF. CDR3 in DNA: TGTGCCAGCAGCCGCTTGGGCGGGAGTGTTGAGACCCAGTACTTC.

This clone was seen only a few times. The chain carries TRBV27 and TRBJ2-5; the D gene is possibly TRBD2 (6 bases). Germline CDR1 is MNHEY and CDR2 is SMNVEV (reference sequence). The CDR3 length is 16 residues. Trimming pared 3 bases from V and 2 bases from J, leaving 16 bases between. The CDR3 coding sequence is TGTGCCAGCAGTTTGTTTGGGGGGACTCAGCAAGAGACCCAGTACTTC. This translates into CASSLFGGTQQETQYF.

This clone has only a few counts. V usage is TRBV7-9 and J usage is TRBJ2-5; TRBD1 agrees at 7 bases. Looked up from germline, CDR1 is SEHNR and CDR2 is FQNEAQ (reference sequence). The CDR3 length is 14 residues. J was trimmed by 7 bases and V by 5 bases; bases with no gene match: 10. CDR3 coding DNA: TGTGCCAGCAGCCCTACAGGGGCCGGAGTGACCCAGTACTTC. Protein sequence: CASSPTGAGVTQYF.

The genes are TRBV5-1 and TRBJ1-1, with TRBD1 as a possible D gene (6 bases). Germline CDR1 and CDR2: SGHRS and YFSETQ. Trimming took 6 bases from V and 2 from J, leaving 17 bases between them. The CDR3 sequence is 15 residues long. The CDR3 bases are TGCGCCAGCAAGGAGACAGGAGGTGTTAACACTGAAGCTTTCTTT. Translated, it gives CASKETGGVNTEAFF.

The chain carries TRBV5-4 and TRBJ2-1, with TRBD2 as a possible D gene (5 bases). The V gene lost 3 bases and the J gene lost 3 bases, with 16 bases spanning the gap. The CDR3 consists of 16 residues. The V gene's germline CDR1 is SGHNT and CDR2 YYREEE (reference sequence). The CDR3 is CASSSSGDSGYNEQFF. The CDR3 coding sequence is TGTGCCAGCAGCTCCAGCGGTGACTCTGGCTACAATGAGCAGTTCTTC.

This clone was recorded at least ten times. CDR3 residues: CASSLERLAGYEQYF. CDR3 DNA sequence: TGTGCCAGCAGCTTAGAAAGACTAGCGGGCTACGAGCAGTACTTC. The chain recombines TRBV11-2 with TRBJ2-7; 10 bases are a match to TRBD2. J lost 3 bases, V lost 0 bases, and 2 bases had no gene match. Germline CDR1 reads SGHAT; CDR2 reads FQNNGV. CDR3 length equals 15 residues.

In its sample, this clone was seen once. V and J are TRBV6-5 and TRBJ1-1; 8 nucleotides align to TRBD1. This CDR3 spans 14 amino acids. J gave up 1 base and V 2 bases, and 0 bases lay outside the gene matches. Germline values: CDR1 MNHEY, CDR2 SVGAGI. Here the CDR3 DNA reads TGTGCCAGCAGTTACGGACAGGGGAACACTGAAGCTTTCTTT. Amino acid sequence: CASSYGQGNTEAFF.

This clone has just a few counts. The J gene is TRBJ1-2, the V gene TRBV11-2; 8 bases are shared with TRBD1. Germline trimming cut 3 bases from V and 4 bases from J; bases unmatched to any gene: 4. The CDR3 has 14 amino acids. Looked up from germline, CDR1 is SGHAT and CDR2 is FQNNGV. The CDR3 sequence: CASSFGTGAYGYTF. The DNA of the CDR3 is TGTGCCAGCAGCTTCGGGACAGGTGCCTATGGCTACACCTTC.

This clone has more than one count but fewer than ten. The rearrangement joins TRBV9 to TRBJ1-5; the D is unclear. The germline CDR1 and CDR2 sequences are SGDLS and YYNGEE. CDR3 size: 15 residues. The V and J ends lost 0 bases and 2 bases respectively, with 9 bases between them. The CDR3 region is CASSVGEGGNQPQHF. The CDR3, as DNA: TGTGCCAGCAGCGTAGGGGAGGGTGGCAATCAGCCCCAGCATTTT.

V and J are TRBV4-3 and TRBJ2-2; 10 nucleotides agree with TRBD1. Germline V gives CDR1 LGHNA, CDR2 YSLEER. V lost 3 bases and J lost 4; bases outside the gene matches: 8. The CDR3 runs to 17 residues. The CDR3, as DNA: TGCGCCAGCAGCCACCTGGCGGGACAGGGGACCACCGGGGAGCTGTTTTTT. It yields the protein CASSHLAGQGTTGELFF.

Only a few counts were recorded for this clone. The chain couples TRBV11-2 to TRBJ2-5, with 9 bases lining up with TRBD1. CDR3 length: 14 amino acids. CDR1 and CDR2 (germline): SGHAT, FQNNGV. V dropped 5 bases and J dropped 6; count of bases not matched to a gene: 7. Here the CDR3 DNA reads TGTGCCAGCAGCCGAAACACAGGGGGCCAGACCCAGTACTTC. Translated: CASSRNTGGQTQYF. The full variable domain, completed using reference TRBV11-2 and TRBJ2-5, is EAGVAQSPRYKIIEKRQSVAFWCNPISGHATLYWYQQILGQGPKLLIQFQNNGVVDDSQLPKDRFSAERLKGVDSTLKIQPAKLEDSAVYLCASSRNTGGQTQYFGPGTRLLVL.

This clone has more than one count but fewer than ten. The CDR3 nucleotides read TGCGCCAGCAGAACGGGAGGGCCAGGCGAGCAGTACTTC. Translation gives CASRTGGPGEQYF. This chain links TRBV5-1 with TRBJ2-5; 8 nucleotides match TRBD2. The tail of the sequence fits TRBJ2-7 better, so the J call may be wrong. CDR3 length: 13 amino acids. CDR1 is SGHRS and CDR2 is YFSETQ in the germline V gene.

This clone came up a few times. The V call is TRBV7-9, the J call TRBJ2-3; D is possibly TRBD1 (6 bases). The CDR3 runs to 16 residues. In germline, CDR1 is SEHNR, CDR2 FQNEAQ (reference sequence). The V end was cut by 5 bases, the J end by 2 bases, with 17 bases between. The CDR3 here is CASSVFRQAFTDTQYF. DNA for the CDR3: TGTGCCAGCAGCGTGTTCAGACAGGCCTTCACAGATACGCAGTATTTT.

The sample holds a few counts of this clone. This chain links TRBV5-4 with TRBJ2-1; maybe TRBD2 (5 bases). The CDR3 extends over 13 amino acids. V lost 4 bases, J lost 7 bases, and 12 bases lay in between. Per the germline V gene, CDR1 is SGHNT and CDR2 is YYREEE (reference sequence). CDR3 region: CASSQAGGNEQFF. DNA of the CDR3: TGTGCCAGCAGCCAAGCAGGAGGAAATGAGCAGTTCTTC.

This clone was seen a handful of times. The chain uses TRBV6-5 and TRBJ1-1; tentative D call: TRBD1 (5 bases). The V gene lost 2 bases and the J gene lost 10 bases, with 11 bases spanning the gap. This CDR3 comprises 12 residues. Germline values: CDR1 MNHEY, CDR2 SVGAGI. The CDR3 here is CASSYRGGVAFF. CDR3 nucleotides: TGTGCCAGCAGTTACAGGGGAGGAGTAGCTTTCTTT.

This clone showed up just a few times. CDR3 loop: CASRRTDYEQYF. The CDR3 DNA sequence: TGCGCCAGCAGAAGGACTGACTACGAGCAGTACTTC. J is TRBJ2-7 and V is TRBV5-1, with a weak D call TRBD2 (5 bases). CDR3 length equals 12 residues. V shed 5 bases and J shed 3 bases, with 9 bases lying between them. Germline V lookup: CDR1 SGHRS, CDR2 YFSETQ.